This entry lists 29 T cell receptor beta chains sequenced from one sample in a study of quantifying T cell responses using KT2 cells. Overall study: TCR alpha and beta constant-region primers primed reverse transcription of RNA.

Each cDNA got a UMI-containing oligo ligated at its 3' end. First-round PCR used three to five cycles and beta primers RC1.1 and RC1.2 covering TRBC1 and TRBC2. TCRdb re-called the UMI-ligation and nested PCR reads through MiXCR, storing one row per CDR3 protein. The sample lists 25,000 to 35,000 distinct CDR3 sequences; 7.3% were seen once. The sample was PBMCs spiked with cells of the T cell clone KT2. The receptors here all came from a human donor.

The chain combines TRBV18 with TRBJ2-7; TRBD2 agrees at 7 bases. Per the germline V gene, CDR1 is KGHSH and CDR2 is LQKENI. This CDR3 has 14 amino acids. With 4 bases clipped from V and 6 bases from J, the junction kept 9 bases outside the gene matches. The CDR3 DNA reads as TGTGCCAGCTCACGGTTGGGGGGGGACGGCGAGCAGTACTTC. This codes for CASSRLGGDGEQYF.

This clonotype was detected many times. The chain joins TRBV11-2 to TRBJ2-7; TRBD2 might be the D (6 bases). V lost 3 bases to trimming and J lost 6 bases, with 9 bases between them. The CDR3 contains 12 residues. From germline, CDR1 is SGHAT and CDR2 FQNNGV. The CDR3 here is CASSFGGLEQYF. DNA for the CDR3: TGTGCCAGCAGCTTTGGGGGACTCGAGCAGTACTTC. The full variable domain, rest sourced from reference TRBV11-2 and TRBJ2-7, is EAGVAQSPRYKIIEKRQSVAFWCNPISGHATLYWYQQILGQGPKLLIQFQNNGVVDDSQLPKDRFSAERLKGVDSTLKIQPAKLEDSAVYLCASSFGGLEQYFGPGTRLTVT.

This clonotype was counted ten times or more. The V call is TRBV20-1, the J call TRBJ2-7; 10 nucleotides agree with TRBD2. Germline lookup yields CDR1 DFQATT and CDR2 SNEGSKA (reference sequence). The CDR3 is 16 residues long. V shed 6 bases and J 0 bases; nucleotides not matched to a gene: 11. The CDR3 nucleotides are TGCAGTGCGCAGAGTTTGGGACTAGCGACCTCCTACGAGCAGTACTTC. Protein: CSAQSLGLATSYEQYF.

This clonotype was observed a few times. The gene calls are TRBV27 and TRBJ2-7; D remains ambiguous. Trimming pared 6 bases from V and 3 bases from J, leaving 9 bases between. Germline assignment: CDR1 MNHEY and CDR2 SMNVEV (reference sequence). The CDR3 is 12 amino acids. The CDR3 DNA reads as TGTGCCAGCAGCCGGGTGCGCTACGAGCAGTACTTC. Translated, it gives CASSRVRYEQYF.

This clonotype was counted ten times or more. This chain links TRBV20-1 with TRBJ1-1; TRBD1 aligns across 7 bases. The J segment lost 1 base and the V segment lost 4 bases, leaving 6 bases of the junction unmatched. Germline CDR1 reads DFQATT; CDR2 reads SNEGSKA (reference sequence). This CDR3 contains 14 residues. CDR3 sequence (DNA): TGCAGTGCTAATGCAGGGGGATGGAACACTGAAGCTTTCTTT. Translation: CSANAGGWNTEAFF.

By its share, this clonotype is medium-sized. The chain joins TRBV20-1 to TRBJ2-5; TRBD1 matches 8 bases. Germline values: CDR1 DFQATT, CDR2 SNEGSKA (reference sequence). The length of the CDR3 is 14 residues. J gave up 2 bases and V 3 bases, and 5 bases lay outside the gene matches. In nucleotides, the CDR3 is TGCAGTGCTAGGGCGGGACAGGAGCAAGAGACCCAGTACTTC. It specifies CSARAGQEQETQYF.

This clonotype was picked up many times. The chain employs TRBV7-9 and TRBJ2-6; D gene unclear. The V gene lost 5 bases and the J gene lost 0 bases, with 8 bases spanning the gap. This CDR3 contains 15 residues. Germline V gene lookup returns CDR1 SEHNR and CDR2 FQNEAQ (reference sequence). CDR3 sequence: CASSRHGSGANVLTF. DNA for the CDR3: TGTGCCAGCAGCCGACATGGCTCTGGGGCCAACGTCCTGACTTTC.

This clonotype was picked up many times. The V gene is TRBV2, the J gene TRBJ2-3; TRBD2 matches at 12 bases. Per germline, CDR1 SNHLY and CDR2 FYNNEI. This CDR3 is built from 17 residues. The junction had 7 bases not matched to a gene; V was cut back by 6 bases and J by 0 bases. The CDR3 coding sequence is TGTGCCAGCAGACCCAATGGACTAGCGGGAAGCACAGATACGCAGTATTTT. The encoded protein is CASRPNGLAGSTDTQYF.

By share, this clonotype counts as medium-sized. J is TRBJ2-2 and V is TRBV6-4, with D perhaps TRBD2 (6 bases). V lost 0 bases to trimming and J lost 1 base, with 6 bases between them. Germline V gives CDR1 MRHNA, CDR2 SNTAGT. The length of the CDR3 is 15 residues. The CDR3 nucleotides are TGTGCCAGCAGTGACTCAGCGGGGAACACCGGGGAGCTGTTTTTT. This codes for CASSDSAGNTGELFF.

There are many counts of this clonotype. The chain couples TRBV29-1 to TRBJ2-7; D is possibly TRBD1 (6 bases). The germline CDR1 and CDR2 sequences are SQVTM and ANQGSEA. V was cut by 5 bases and J by 0 bases, with 11 bases left in between. The CDR3 is 13 amino acids. In DNA, the CDR3 is TGCAGCGTTCAACGGGACACCTCCTACGAGCAGTACTTC. Its protein is CSVQRDTSYEQYF.

This clonotype showed up many times. The V and J genes are TRBV7-9 and TRBJ2-1, with 14 bases matching TRBD2. V lost 3 bases and J lost 0; bases outside the gene matches: 10. Per germline, CDR1 SEHNR and CDR2 FQNEAQ (reference sequence). The CDR3 sequence is 20 residues long. The CDR3: CASSFIGLAGGTSSYNEQFF. The CDR3 DNA is TGTGCCAGCAGCTTCATCGGACTAGCGGGGGGAACGAGCTCCTACAATGAGCAGTTCTTC.

This clonotype was counted a few times. The genes are TRBV18 and TRBJ2-7; 8 nucleotides match TRBD2. The CDR3 sequence is 15 residues long. The V segment lost 6 bases and the J segment 1 base; nucleotides outside the gene matches: 8. Germline V lookup: CDR1 KGHSH, CDR2 LQKENI. The CDR3, as DNA: TGTGCCAGCTCCCCGGGCCTAGCGGGTTCCTACGAGCAGTACTTC. As protein: CASSPGLAGSYEQYF.

This clonotype has only a few counts. The chain joins TRBV7-2 to TRBJ2-5; D not resolved. This CDR3 is built from 14 residues. The V and J ends lost 5 bases and 4 bases respectively, with 14 bases between them. Looked up from germline, CDR1 is SGHTA and CDR2 is FQGNSA. CDR3 DNA sequence: TGTGCCAGCAGCCCCATCGGCCAACGAGAGACCCAGTACTTC. Translation: CASSPIGQRETQYF.

CDR3 sequence reads: CASSQDATGGNYGYTF. CDR3 nucleotide sequence: TGCGCCAGCAGCCAAGACGCGACAGGGGGCAACTATGGCTACACCTTC. The chain joins TRBV4-1 to TRBJ1-2; 10 bases are a match to TRBD1. Germline CDR1 is MGHRA and CDR2 is YSYEKL. The CDR3 is 16 residues long. Trimming at V came to 0 bases and at J to 2 bases, leaving 3 bases not matched to a gene.

In its sample, this clonotype was seen a few times. The chain joins TRBV11-3 to TRBJ2-1, with TRBD2 identical over 11 bases. This CDR3 is 16 amino acids long. V lost 0 bases to trimming and J lost 14 bases; unmatched junction nucleotides: 12. CDR1 and CDR2 from the germline V gene are SGHNT and YENEEA. CDR3 sequence (DNA): TGTGCCAGCAGCTTAGATTCGCCACTAGCGGGGGCTACCAAGTTCTTC. The encoded protein is CASSLDSPLAGATKFF.

In the case of this clonotype: A read error may be the cause here, since a much bigger clone is one base away. The rearrangement links TRBV6-4 to TRBJ2-3; 8 bases match TRBD1. The J call may be wrong; the DNA end is better matched by TRBJ1-5. This CDR3 has 15 amino acids. Germline CDR1 reads MRHNA; CDR2 reads SNTAGT. The CDR3 region has the DNA TGTGCCAGCAGTGAAGGGGCAGGGGGCACAGATACGCAGCATTTT. Translated, it gives CASSEGAGGTDTQHF.

This clonotype was seen at least ten times. This chain connects TRBV20-1 to TRBJ1-2; TRBD1 aligns across 9 bases. V shed 6 bases, J shed 4 bases, and the junction held 6 bases outside the gene matches. The germline V gene encodes CDR1 DFQATT and CDR2 SNEGSKA (reference sequence). The CDR3 contains 13 residues. The CDR3 bases are TGCAGTGCCCTGGACAGGGGCATCTATGGCTACACCTTC. This encodes CSALDRGIYGYTF.

The chain employs TRBV2 and TRBJ2-1, with TRBD2 matching 7 bases. Germline V gene lookup returns CDR1 SNHLY and CDR2 FYNNEI. The CDR3 totals 15 residues. V shed 3 bases and J 9 bases; nucleotides not matched to a gene: 11. The CDR3 nucleotides read TGTGCCAGCAGTGATTCTCTAGCGGACAAGTTTGAGCAGTTCTTC. The encoded protein is CASSDSLADKFEQFF.

This clonotype was detected ten times or more. The genes are TRBV11-1 and TRBJ2-1, with 7 bases lining up with TRBD2. The CDR3 runs to 16 residues. V shed 0 bases, J shed 0 bases, and the junction held 2 bases outside the gene matches. Germline loops: CDR1 SGHAT, CDR2 FQDESV (reference sequence). CDR3 DNA sequence: TGTGCCAGCAGCTTAGCGGGGGAGGGCTCCTACAATGAGCAGTTCTTC. Amino acids: CASSLAGEGSYNEQFF.

This clonotype occurred many times. The chain uses TRBV5-1 and TRBJ1-1, with D unclear. V lost 6 bases to trimming and J lost 0 bases, with 15 bases between them. This CDR3 contains 15 residues. Per the germline V gene, CDR1 is SGHRS and CDR2 is YFSETQ. For the CDR3, the DNA is TGCGCCAGCAACCTCCTGACATCGATGAACACTGAAGCTTTCTTT. Its protein is CASNLLTSMNTEAFF. The full variable domain, its missing parts supplied by reference TRBV5-1 and TRBJ1-1, is KAGVTQTPRYLIKTRGQQVTLSCSPISGHRSVSWYQQTPGQGLQFLFEYFSETQRNKGNFPGRFSGRQFSNSRSEMNVSTLELGDSALYLCASNLLTSMNTEAFFGQGTRLTVV.

The table lists this clonotype with many counts. V is TRBV24-1 and J is TRBJ2-2, with a tentative D call TRBD2 (6 bases). CDR1 and CDR2 from the germline V gene are KGHDR and SFDVKD. Trimming pared 12 bases from V and 5 bases from J, leaving 12 bases between. This CDR3 spans 12 amino acids. The CDR3 coding sequence is TGTGCCCTGGGAGGAGGGACCGGGGAGCTGTTTTTT. It yields the protein CALGGGTGELFF.

The chain recombines TRBV20-1 with TRBJ1-2, with 9 nucleotides matching TRBD1. Germline V gene sequence: CDR1 DFQATT, CDR2 SNEGSKA (reference sequence). There are 16 residues in the CDR3. V trimming: 5 bases; J trimming: 1 base; junction bases outside the gene matches: 11. In DNA, the CDR3 is TGCAGTGCTGCCCCGGACAGGGGAGGGAGTAACTATGGCTACACCTTC. It yields the protein CSAAPDRGGSNYGYTF.

The chain carries TRBV6-5 and TRBJ2-1; TRBD1 aligns across 11 bases. This CDR3 contains 15 residues. V trimming: 5 bases; J trimming: 6 bases; junction bases outside the gene matches: 6. The germline V gene encodes CDR1 MNHEY and CDR2 SVGAGI. The DNA for the CDR3 is TGTGCCAGCAGTCCGGACAGGGGGCCCACCAATGAGCAGTTCTTC. Protein product: CASSPDRGPTNEQFF.

This clonotype was seen ten or more times. V is TRBV24-1 and J is TRBJ2-7; D is uncertain. This CDR3 comprises 12 residues. Germline CDR1 and CDR2: KGHDR and SFDVKD. Trimming left V 4 bases short and J 6 bases short, with 9 bases between. CDR3 sequence reads: CATSEPKGEQYF. The CDR3 region has the DNA TGTGCCACCAGTGAGCCAAAGGGCGAGCAGTACTTC.

The genes are TRBV2 and TRBJ2-6; 11 bases are a match to TRBD2. CDR3 length equals 18 residues. Per germline, CDR1 SNHLY and CDR2 FYNNEI. Trimming took 7 bases from V and 2 from J; bases not matched to a gene: 10. CDR3 sequence reads: CASIRVTSGIAGANVLTF. DNA for the CDR3: TGTGCCAGCATCAGGGTGACTAGCGGGATCGCTGGGGCCAACGTCCTGACTTTC.

A few counts support this clonotype. This chain uses TRBV7-3 with TRBJ2-1, with D possibly being TRBD1 (6 bases). V lost 1 base, J lost 4 bases, and 11 bases lay in between. Looked up from germline, CDR1 is SGHTA and CDR2 is FQGTGA. CDR3 length equals 15 residues. The chain's CDR3 is CASSLNRALYNEQFF. In nucleotides, the CDR3 is TGTGCCAGCAGCTTAAACAGGGCCCTATACAATGAGCAGTTCTTC.

This clonotype was seen ten or more times. The V and J genes are TRBV20-1 and TRBJ2-5; TRBD2 aligns across 10 bases. Germline CDR1 reads DFQATT; CDR2 reads SNEGSKA (reference sequence). The CDR3 is 17 amino acids. The trim removed 6 bases at V and 7 bases at J, leaving 20 bases unmatched. CDR3 loop: CSATPTSGGADRSTQYF. In nucleotides, the CDR3 is TGCAGTGCAACCCCCACAAGCGGGGGGGCCGATCGTTCGACCCAGTACTTC.

There are many counts of this clonotype. The rearrangement uses TRBV3-1 and TRBJ2-1; D gene unclear. The germline V gene encodes CDR1 LGHDT and CDR2 YNNKEL (reference sequence). CDR3 length: 14 residues. Trimming took off 1 base at V and 7 bases at J, with 11 bases between the two ends. The CDR3 DNA follows: TGTGCCAGCAGCCAAGGGATAATAGGGAATGAGCAGTTCTTC. Its protein product is CASSQGIIGNEQFF.

This clonotype was detected only a few times. The rearrangement joins TRBV29-1 to TRBJ1-2; 7 nucleotides line up with TRBD1. The CDR3 totals 11 residues. J gave up 6 bases and V 5 bases, and 3 bases lay outside the gene matches. Germline loops: CDR1 SQVTM, CDR2 ANQGSEA. The CDR3 DNA sequence: TGCAGCGTTTCGACAGGGCATGGCTACACCTTC. This translates into CSVSTGHGYTF.